A selection of T cell receptor beta chains follows, all from one sample in a study of breast tumors, draining lymph nodes, adjacent tissues. In TCRdb, the multiplex PCR reads were re-called with MiXCR into one record per CDR3 protein. The repertoire holds around 66,000 distinct CDR3 sequences, with 43% as singletons. The specimen sequenced was breast tumor tissue. Receptor source: a female donor with breast cancer. Some clones in this sample may be carry-over from other donors' samples. The CDR3 runs from the conserved cysteine through the conserved F or W. A D gene is named only where the DNA matches it firmly. Not every row has a clone size; where given, it reads once, few, many or a size class.

>TRBJ2-3|TRBV7-2|TRBD2|many|18
CASSLMFAAGGNTDTQYF
TGTGCCAGCAGCTTAATGTTTGCAGCGGGGGGGAATACAGATACGCAGTATTTT
>TRBJ1-6|TRBV10-3|TRBD1|-|16
CAISESYRGLNSPLHF
TGTGCCATCAGTGAGTCGTACAGGGGGCTTAATTCACCCCTCCACTTT
>TRBJ1-6|TRBV7-9|-|-|20
CASSSLNGKKVLEDNSPLHF
TGTGCCAGCAGCTCCCTGAACGGGAAGAAAGTATTAGAGGATAATTCACCCCTCCACTTT
>TRBJ1-2|TRBV5-1|TRBD1|-|15
CTSSLQLGTGGGYTF
TGCACCAGCAGCCTACAGCTCGGGACAGGGGGCGGCTACACCTTC
>TRBJ2-7|TRBV4-2|-|many|17
CASSQESGSWGSYEQYF
TGTGCCAGCAGCCAAGAGTCCGGAAGTTGGGGCTCCTACGAGCAGTACTTC
>TRBJ2-3|TRBV9|TRBD2|-|21
CASSVTHLTSGSMGRTDTQYF
TGTGCCAGCAGCGTAACCCACTTGACTAGCGGGAGTATGGGCCGCACAGATACGCAGTATTTT
>TRBJ1-1|TRBV19|TRBD1|many|15
CASSRQGAGYTEAFF
TGTGCCAGTAGTAGACAGGGTGCCGGGTACACTGAAGCTTTCTTT
>TRBJ2-1|TRBV28|TRBD2|many|14
CASKRTSGFGEQFF
TGTGCCAGCAAAAGGACTAGCGGGTTTGGTGAGCAGTTCTTC
>TRBJ1-2|TRBV7-6|-|-|15
CASSLGGGTNYGYTF
TGTGCCAGCAGCTTGGGTGGGGGAACAAACTATGGCTACACCTTC
>TRBJ1-5|TRBV9|TRBD1|-|17
CASSVAVGTASDQPQHF
TGTGCCAGCAGCGTAGCTGTCGGGACAGCCTCCGATCAGCCCCAGCATTTT
>TRBJ2-7|TRBV12-3/TRBV12-4|-|few|13
CASTGNTEGEQYF
TGTGCCAGCACAGGGAATACCGAAGGCGAGCAGTACTTC
>TRBJ1-6|TRBV19|-|-|14
CASSISEGGSPLHF
TGCGCCAGTAGTATTTCAGAGGGGGGTTCACCCCTCCACTTT
>TRBJ1-2|TRBV5-6|TRBD1|many|15
CASSQNYGQGFGYTF
TGTGCCAGCAGCCAAAATTACGGACAGGGATTCGGCTACACCTTC
>TRBJ2-2|TRBV4-1|TRBD2|-|14
CASMAGGGYNELFF
TGCGCCAGCATGGCGGGAGGGGGGTACAATGAGCTGTTTTTT
>TRBJ2-7|TRBV7-9|-|many|16
CASSLATRGMIYEQYF
TGTGCCAGCAGCTTAGCGACACGGGGAATGATCTACGAGCAGTACTTC
>TRBJ1-5|TRBV27|-|many|14
CASSLWGAGQPQHF
TGTGCCAGCAGTTTATGGGGGGCAGGTCAGCCCCAGCATTTT
>TRBJ2-7|TRBV12-3/TRBV12-4|TRBD2|-|16
CASVPQEAGGYNEQYF
TGTGCCAGCGTCCCTCAGGAAGCGGGGGGTTACAATGAGCAGTACTTC
>TRBJ2-5|TRBV12-3/TRBV12-4|-|-|16
CASSLGGMGIRETQYF
TGTGCCAGCAGTTTAGGCGGGATGGGAATCCGAGAGACCCAGTACTTC
>TRBJ2-7|TRBV6-6|-|many|14
CASSELGTSTGLYF
TGTGCCAGCAGCGAACTTGGAACATCAACGGGGCTGTACTTC
>TRBJ1-2|TRBV9|TRBD1|-|15
CASSRQGLADYGYTF
TGTGCCAGCAGCCGACAGGGCCTCGCTGACTATGGCTACACCTTC
>TRBJ2-1|TRBV24-1|-|many|12
CATSDPYNEQFF
TGTGCCACCAGTGATCCATACAATGAGCAGTTCTTC
>TRBJ1-2|TRBV18|-|many|13
CASSPPAREGYTF
TGTGCCAGCTCACCACCGGCCAGGGAAGGCTACACCTTC
>TRBJ1-2|TRBV5-5|TRBD1|-|11
CASSWDRGYTF
TGTGCCAGCAGCTGGGACAGGGGCTACACCTTC
>TRBJ1-1|TRBV3-1|TRBD1|-|13
CASSDRGDTEAFF
TGTGCCAGCAGCGACAGGGGAGACACTGAAGCTTTCTTT
>TRBJ2-3|TRBV20-1|-|-|11
CSARIGDTQYF
TGCAGTGCTAGGATCGGGGATACGCAGTATTTT
>TRBJ2-7|TRBV6-5|TRBD2|many|15
CASSPDGGRPYEQYF
TGTGCCAGCAGCCCGGACGGCGGGAGGCCTTACGAGCAGTACTTC
>TRBJ2-3|TRBV7-9|-|-|16
CASSFLYGVGTDTQYF
TGTGCCAGCAGCTTCCTGTACGGGGTGGGCACAGATACGCAGTATTTT
>TRBJ2-1|TRBV10-2|TRBD1|many|13
CASRGQGVNEQFF
TGCGCCAGCAGGGGACAGGGGGTTAATGAGCAGTTCTTC
>TRBJ2-3|TRBV11-3|-|many|16
CASSPQTPLGTDTQYF
TGTGCCAGCAGCCCCCAGACCCCTCTGGGTACAGATACGCAGTATTTT
>TRBJ2-3|TRBV14|-|once|14
CASSQEGTTDTQYF
TGTGCCAGCAGCCAAGAGGGCACCACAGATACGCAGTATTTT
>TRBJ2-2|TRBV20-1|TRBD2|-|12
CSARKAGGELFF
TGCAGTGCTAGGAAAGCGGGGGGGGAGCTGTTTTTT
>TRBJ1-2|TRBV18|TRBD1|many|15
CASSPSGQGVYGYTF
TGTGCCAGCTCACCATCGGGACAGGGGGTCTATGGCTACACCTTC
>TRBJ1-2|TRBV5-1|TRBD1|-|18
CASGLGTGGVPGNYGYTF
TGCGCCAGCGGCTTAGGGACAGGGGGCGTCCCTGGCAACTATGGCTACACCTTC
>TRBJ1-1|TRBV14|-|-|13
CASSPIRNTEAFF
TGTGCCAGCAGCCCGATAAGGAACACTGAAGCTTTCTTT
>TRBJ2-6|TRBV12-3/TRBV12-4|-|many|16
CASSETRFAGANVLTF
TGTGCCAGCAGTGAAACTAGATTCGCTGGGGCCAACGTCCTGACTTTC
>TRBJ2-5|TRBV6-1|-|many|13
CASSGQYQETQYF
TGTGCCAGCAGTGGCCAGTACCAAGAGACCCAGTACTTC
>TRBJ1-2|TRBV10-3|-|few|13
CAVSGYRRCGYTF
TGTGCCGTCAGTGGGTACAGGCGGTGTGGCTACACCTTC
>TRBJ2-1|TRBV20-1|TRBD1|many|13
CSTWTGTRNEQFF
TGCAGTACGTGGACAGGGACGCGGAATGAGCAGTTCTTC
>TRBJ2-1|TRBV13|-|-|14
CASSYRGSNNEQFF
TGTGCCAGCAGCTATCGCGGGTCAAACAATGAGCAGTTCTTC
>TRBJ2-5|TRBV5-8|TRBD1|-|16
CASSLGTGGFQETQYF
TGTGCCAGCAGCTTGGGGACAGGGGGGTTTCAAGAGACCCAGTACTTC
>TRBJ1-4|TRBV5-4|TRBD1|few|16
CASSNGQGATNEKLFF
TGTGCCAGCAGCAATGGACAGGGTGCAACTAATGAAAAACTGTTTTTT
>TRBJ2-7|TRBV5-6|-|-|14
CASSYDPESDEQYF
TGTGCCAGCAGTTACGACCCTGAGTCCGACGAGCAGTACTTC
>TRBJ1-2|TRBV12-3/TRBV12-4|-|many|15
CASSSRQGPNYGYTF
TGTGCCAGCAGTTCGAGGCAGGGGCCTAACTATGGCTACACCTTC
>TRBJ1-2|TRBV11-2|-|-|14
CASSSLRGNYGYTF
TGTGCCAGCAGCTCCCTTAGGGGTAACTATGGCTACACCTTC
>TRBJ1-1|TRBV25-1|TRBD1|many|16
CASSQRQGRGNTEAFF
TGTGCCAGCAGTCAGCGACAGGGGAGGGGAAACACTGAAGCTTTCTTT
>TRBJ2-1|TRBV12-3/TRBV12-4|TRBD1|many|15
CASSFDGTETNEQFF
TGTGCCAGCTCCTTCGACGGGACAGAGACAAATGAGCAGTTCTTC